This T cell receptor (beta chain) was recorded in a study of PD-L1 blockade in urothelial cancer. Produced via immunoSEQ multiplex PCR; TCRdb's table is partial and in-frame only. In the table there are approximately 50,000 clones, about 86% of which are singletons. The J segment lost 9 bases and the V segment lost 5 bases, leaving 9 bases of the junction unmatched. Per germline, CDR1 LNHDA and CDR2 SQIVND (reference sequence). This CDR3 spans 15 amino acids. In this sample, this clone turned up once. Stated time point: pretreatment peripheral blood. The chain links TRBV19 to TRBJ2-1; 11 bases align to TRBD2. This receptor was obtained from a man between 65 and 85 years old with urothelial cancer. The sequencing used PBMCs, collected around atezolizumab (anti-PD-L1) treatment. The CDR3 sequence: CASSEASGRMGEQFF. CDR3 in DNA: TGTGCCAGTAGTGAGGCTAGCGGGAGGATGGGTGAGCAGTTCTTC.